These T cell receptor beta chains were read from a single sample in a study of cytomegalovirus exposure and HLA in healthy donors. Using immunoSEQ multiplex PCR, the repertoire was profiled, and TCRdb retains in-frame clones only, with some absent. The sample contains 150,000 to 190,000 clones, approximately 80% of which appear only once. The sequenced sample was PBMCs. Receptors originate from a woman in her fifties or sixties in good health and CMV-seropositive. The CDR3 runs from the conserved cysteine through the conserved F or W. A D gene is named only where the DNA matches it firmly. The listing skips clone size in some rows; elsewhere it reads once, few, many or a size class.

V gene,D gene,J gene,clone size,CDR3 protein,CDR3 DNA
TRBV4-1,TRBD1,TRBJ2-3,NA,CASSQDWDRRDTQYF,TGCGCCAGCAGCCAAGACTGGGACAGGAGGGATACGCAGTATTTT
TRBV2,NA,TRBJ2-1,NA,CASSEGGGYEQFF,TGTGCCAGCAGTGAGGGTGGGGGGTATGAGCAGTTCTTC
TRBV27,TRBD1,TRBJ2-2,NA,CASGQGYATAGELFF,TGTGCCAGCGGACAGGGATATGCGACGGCCGGGGAGCTGTTTTTT
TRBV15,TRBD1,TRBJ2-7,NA,CATSRDRVAYEQYF,TGTGCCACCAGCAGGGACAGGGTCGCCTACGAGCAGTACTTC
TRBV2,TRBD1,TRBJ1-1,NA,CASSMGQGNTEAFF,TGTGCCAGCAGTATGGGACAGGGGAACACTGAAGCTTTCTTT
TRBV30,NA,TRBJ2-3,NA,CAWSVRRGSTDTQYF,TGTGCCTGGAGTGTACGGCGGGGAAGCACAGATACGCAGTATTTT
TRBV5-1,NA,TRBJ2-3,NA,CASSLDPYTDTQYF,TGCGCCAGCAGCTTGGACCCCTACACAGATACGCAGTATTTT
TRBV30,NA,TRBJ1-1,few,CAWSVGGLNTEAFF,TGTGCCTGGAGTGTAGGGGGTCTGAACACTGAAGCTTTCTTT
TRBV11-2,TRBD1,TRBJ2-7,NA,CASSLAPGQGANFDEQYF,TGTGCCAGCAGCTTAGCCCCAGGACAGGGGGCGAATTTCGACGAGCAGTACTTC
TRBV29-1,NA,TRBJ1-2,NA,CSVDRKGNGYTF,TGCAGCGTTGATCGGAAGGGGAATGGCTACACCTTC
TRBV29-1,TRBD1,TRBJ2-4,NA,CSAQGVGNIQYF,TGCAGCGCCCAGGGGGTAGGAAACATTCAGTACTTC
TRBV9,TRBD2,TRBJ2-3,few,CASSGAQRGTADTQYF,TGTGCCAGCAGCGGGGCTCAGCGGGGAACGGCAGATACGCAGTATTTT
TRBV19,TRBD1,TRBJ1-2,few,CASSIGAGGDGYTF,TGTGCCAGTAGTATTGGGGCAGGGGGCGATGGCTACACCTTC
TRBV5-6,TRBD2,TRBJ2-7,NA,CASSPTSGVYEQYF,TGTGCCAGCAGCCCGACTAGCGGGGTTTACGAGCAGTACTTC
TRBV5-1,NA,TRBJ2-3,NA,CASSLDYPDTQYF,TGCGCCAGCAGCTTGGACTACCCAGATACGCAGTATTTT
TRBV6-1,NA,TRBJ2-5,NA,CASMRARQETQYF,TGTGCCAGCATGAGGGCTCGACAAGAGACCCAGTACTTC
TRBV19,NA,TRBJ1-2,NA,CASSDSGAGRQGYTF,TGTGCCAGTAGTGACTCTGGGGCAGGGCGGCAGGGCTACACCTTC
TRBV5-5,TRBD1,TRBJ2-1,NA,CASSLARQGFSYNEQFF,TGTGCCAGCAGCTTGGCCCGACAGGGATTCTCCTACAATGAGCAGTTCTTC
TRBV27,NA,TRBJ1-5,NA,CASSLGGGSNQPQHF,TGTGCCAGCAGTTTAGGTGGAGGGAGCAATCAGCCCCAGCATTTT
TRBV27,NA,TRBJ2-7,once,CASSPAGSYEQYF,TGTGCCAGCAGCCCTGCAGGATCCTACGAGCAGTACTTC
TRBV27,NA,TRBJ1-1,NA,CASSFLGGSTEAFF,TGTGCCAGCAGTTTCTTGGGGGGATCCACTGAAGCTTTCTTT
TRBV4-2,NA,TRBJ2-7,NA,CASSQDQGAPSYEQYF,TGTGCCAGCAGCCAAGATCAGGGTGCTCCCTCCTACGAGCAGTACTTC
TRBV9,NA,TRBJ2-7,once,CASSVDPQDTYEQYF,TGTGCCAGCAGCGTAGACCCGCAGGATACCTACGAGCAGTACTTC
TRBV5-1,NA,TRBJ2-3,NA,CASSPVDGGVTDTQYF,TGCGCCAGCAGCCCGGTTGACGGCGGGGTCACAGATACGCAGTATTTT
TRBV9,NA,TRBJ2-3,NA,CASSVGQVIHTQYF,TGTGCCAGCAGCGTAGGCCAGGTTATTCATACGCAGTATTTT
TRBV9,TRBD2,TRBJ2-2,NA,CASSVEAGGSGELFF,TGTGCCAGCAGCGTCGAAGCGGGGGGGTCCGGGGAGCTGTTTTTT
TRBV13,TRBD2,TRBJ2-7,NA,CASSLTSGSTYEQYF,TGTGCCAGCAGCTTGACTAGCGGGTCTACCTACGAGCAGTACTTC
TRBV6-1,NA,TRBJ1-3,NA,CASSVWDNSPGNTIYF,TGTGCCAGCAGTGTCTGGGACAACTCTCCTGGAAACACCATATATTTT
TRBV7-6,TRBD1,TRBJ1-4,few,CASGKTGGRATNEKLFF,TGTGCCAGCGGGAAAACAGGGGGGCGTGCAACTAATGAAAAACTGTTTTTT
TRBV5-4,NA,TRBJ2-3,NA,CASTRGGRSTTSTDTQYF,TGTGCCAGCACCAGGGGAGGGAGATCTACCACTAGCACAGATACGCAGTATTTT
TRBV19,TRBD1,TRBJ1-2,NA,CASSRDRVGGYTF,TGTGCCAGTAGCCGGGACAGGGTGGGCGGCTACACCTTC
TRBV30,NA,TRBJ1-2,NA,CAWSIDSRYGYTF,TGTGCCTGGAGCATCGACAGTCGCTATGGCTACACCTTC
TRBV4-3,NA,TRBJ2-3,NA,CASSRSSGTDTQYF,TGCGCCAGCAGCCGCTCTAGCGGCACAGATACGCAGTATTTT
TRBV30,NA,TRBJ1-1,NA,CAWSDSTEAFF,TGTGCCTGGAGTGACAGCACTGAAGCTTTCTTT
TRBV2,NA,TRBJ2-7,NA,CASKLSGSTYEQYF,TGTGCCAGCAAGCTCTCCGGTTCGACCTACGAGCAGTACTTC
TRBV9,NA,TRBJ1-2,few,CASSPAGTGRASYGYTF,TGTGCCAGCAGCCCCGCTGGTACAGGGAGGGCCTCCTATGGCTACACCTTC
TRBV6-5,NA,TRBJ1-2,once,CASSRQDGGYTF,TGTGCCAGCAGTAGACAGGACGGAGGCTACACCTTC
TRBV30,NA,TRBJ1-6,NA,CAWSVGQGRHSPLHF,TGTGCCTGGAGTGTTGGTCAGGGGAGACATTCACCCCTCCACTTT
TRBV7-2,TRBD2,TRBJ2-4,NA,CASSLVGAGRPQNIQYF,TGTGCCAGCAGCTTAGTCGGAGCGGGGCGGCCGCAGAACATTCAGTACTTC
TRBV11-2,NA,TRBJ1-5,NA,CASSLENRPNQPQHF,TGTGCCAGCAGCTTAGAGAACAGGCCTAATCAGCCCCAGCATTTT